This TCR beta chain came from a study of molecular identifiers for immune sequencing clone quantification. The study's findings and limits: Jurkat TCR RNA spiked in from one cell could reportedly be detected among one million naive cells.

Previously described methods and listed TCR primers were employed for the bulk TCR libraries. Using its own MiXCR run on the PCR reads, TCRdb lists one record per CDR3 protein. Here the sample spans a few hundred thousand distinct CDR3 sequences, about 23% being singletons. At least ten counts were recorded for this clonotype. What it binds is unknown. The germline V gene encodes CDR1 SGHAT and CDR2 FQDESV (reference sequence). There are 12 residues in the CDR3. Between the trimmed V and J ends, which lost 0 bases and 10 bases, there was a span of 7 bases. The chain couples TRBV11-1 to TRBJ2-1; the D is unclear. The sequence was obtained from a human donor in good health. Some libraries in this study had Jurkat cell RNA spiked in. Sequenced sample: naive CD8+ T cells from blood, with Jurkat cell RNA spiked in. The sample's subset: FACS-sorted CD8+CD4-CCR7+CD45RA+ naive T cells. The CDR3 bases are TGTGCCAGCAGCTTAGCCTGGATCGAGCAGTTCTTC. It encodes CASSLAWIEQFF.